These T cell receptor beta chains were read from a single sample in a study of naive and memory T cell subsets. TCRdb re-called the UMI-ligation and nested PCR reads with MiXCR, one entry per CDR3 protein. The sample yields over 2,000 distinct CDR3 sequences, 3.5% to 5% seen once. Sequencing was performed on skin, taken from a saline injection site in the skin. The receptors stem from an adult in good health. Each CDR3 is given with its conserved first and last residue. A D gene is named only where the DNA matches it firmly. Rows give clone size only sometimes, using once, few, many, or a class for an expanded clone.

D	V	J	size	CDR3	DNA
TRBD1	TRBV12-3/TRBV12-4	TRBJ2-7	NA	CASSLWRRTGVEEQYF	TGTGCCAGCAGTTTATGGCGGCGGACAGGGGTCGAGGAGCAGTACTTC
NA	TRBV5-1	TRBJ2-5	many	CASSVGSQETQYF	TGCGCCAGCAGCGTAGGGTCTCAAGAGACCCAGTACTTC
NA	TRBV10-3	TRBJ2-3	medium-sized	CAISEPRGLTSTDTQYF	TGTGCCATCAGTGAGCCAAGGGGCCTAACTAGCACAGATACGCAGTATTTT
NA	TRBV21-1	TRBJ2-2	medium-sized	CANVLAGGLALELFF	TGTGCCAACGTACTAGCGGGGGGTCTGGCCCTGGAGCTGTTTTTT
TRBD2	TRBV19	TRBJ2-2	medium-sized	CASSSHTTLAGPIANTGELFF	TGTGCCAGTAGTTCCCACACAACCCTAGCGGGCCCTATAGCGAACACCGGGGAGCTGTTTTTT
NA	TRBV1	TRBJ1-3	medium-sized	CTSSQSPRAAALRNTIYF	TGCACCAGCAGCCAATCGCCCAGGGCGGCGGCCCTAAGAAACACCATATATTTT
TRBD1	TRBV5-4	TRBJ1-2	many	CASSSAPGQATYGYTF	TGTGCCAGCAGCTCGGCCCCGGGACAGGCAACCTATGGCTACACCTTC
NA	TRBV12-3/TRBV12-4	TRBJ2-7	medium-sized	CASSLTSGPYEQYF	TGTGCCAGCAGTCTAACCTCGGGGCCCTACGAGCAGTACTTC
TRBD2	TRBV12-3/TRBV12-4	TRBJ2-1	medium-sized	CASTHGGLYSDEQFF	TGTGCCAGCACCCATGGGGGACTATATAGCGATGAGCAGTTCTTC
NA	TRBV20-1	TRBJ2-2	medium-sized	CSARQRYTGELFF	TGCAGTGCTAGACAGAGATACACCGGGGAGCTGTTTTTT
NA	TRBV5-1	TRBJ1-4	medium-sized	CASSLLGETNEKLFF	TGCGCCAGCAGCTTGCTAGGGGAAACTAATGAAAAACTGTTTTTT
TRBD1	TRBV6-2/TRBV6-3	TRBJ2-7	medium-sized	CASRPRTGGIYEQYF	TGTGCCAGCAGACCCCGGACAGGGGGAATCTACGAGCAGTACTTC
TRBD2	TRBV10-3	TRBJ2-1	medium-sized	CAIRPGLAINEQFF	TGTGCCATCAGGCCGGGACTAGCAATCAATGAGCAGTTCTTC
TRBD1	TRBV20-1	TRBJ1-3	medium-sized	CSASLGGTGNTIYF	TGCAGTGCTAGCCTAGGGGGCACGGGAAACACCATATATTTT
NA	TRBV4-3	TRBJ1-6	medium-sized	CASSQDTGYNSPLHF	TGCGCCAGCAGCCAAGACACAGGGTATAATTCACCCCTCCACTTT
NA	TRBV4-2	TRBJ2-1	medium-sized	CASSQDTMNEQFF	TGTGCCAGCAGCCAAGATACCATGAATGAGCAGTTCTTC
TRBD1	TRBV11-2	TRBJ2-1	large	CASSPGGQGGFRSSYNEQFF	TGTGCCAGCAGCCCAGGGGGACAGGGGGGATTCCGAAGCTCCTACAATGAGCAGTTCTTC
TRBD2	TRBV5-5	TRBJ2-3	medium-sized	CASSFRWYQREGRTDTQYF	TGTGCCAGCAGCTTCCGTTGGTATCAGCGGGAGGGCCGGACAGATACGCAGTATTTT
NA	TRBV15	TRBJ2-5	many	CATSRDLGETQYF	TGTGCCACCAGCAGAGATTTGGGAGAGACCCAGTACTTC
TRBD2	TRBV20-1	TRBJ2-5	medium-sized	CSARGFGTSGVGETQYF	TGCAGTGCTAGAGGATTCGGGACTAGCGGGGTTGGAGAGACCCAGTACTTC
NA	TRBV7-2	TRBJ1-1	many	CASSLGIRAGAMNTEAFF	TGTGCCAGCAGCTTAGGAATCAGGGCGGGGGCCATGAACACTGAAGCTTTCTTT
TRBD1	TRBV2	TRBJ1-6	medium-sized	CASSDRGRSPLHF	TGTGCCAGCAGCGACAGGGGACGCTCACCCCTCCACTTT
TRBD2	TRBV9	TRBJ2-5	many	CASSVVPAGRETQYF	TGTGCCAGCAGCGTAGTACCAGCGGGAAGGGAGACCCAGTACTTC
TRBD1	TRBV7-8	TRBJ2-5	medium-sized	CASSPMAGQGQETQYF	TGTGCCAGCAGCCCCATGGCGGGACAGGGCCAAGAGACCCAGTACTTC
NA	TRBV19	TRBJ2-1	many	CASSLQTVSHNDEQFF	TGTGCCAGTAGTCTACAAACAGTCTCCCATAACGATGAGCAGTTCTTC
NA	TRBV6-2/TRBV6-3	TRBJ2-4	medium-sized	CASIKGPLAKNIQYF	TGTGCCAGCATCAAGGGTCCTCTAGCCAAAAACATTCAGTACTTC
TRBD2	TRBV5-1	TRBJ2-1	medium-sized	CASSSGTSRHNEQFF	TGCGCCAGCAGTAGTGGGACTAGCCGACACAATGAGCAGTTCTTC
NA	TRBV19	TRBJ2-4	medium-sized	CASSMPRIGAKNIQYF	TGTGCCAGTAGTATGCCGCGGATTGGAGCCAAAAACATTCAGTACTTC
NA	TRBV5-1	TRBJ2-1	medium-sized	CASSPEPERDEQFF	TGCGCCAGCAGCCCCGAACCCGAGCGGGATGAGCAGTTCTTC
NA	TRBV6-1	TRBJ2-2	large	CASSGFRGRAGELFF	TGTGCCAGCAGTGGCTTCAGGGGAAGGGCCGGGGAGCTGTTTTTT
NA	TRBV9	TRBJ2-1	few	CASSELGDTNEQFF	TGTGCCAGCAGCGAGCTGGGGGACACCAATGAGCAGTTCTTC
TRBD2	TRBV5-1	TRBJ2-3	many	CASSSQSGGTDTQYF	TGCGCCAGCAGCTCCCAAAGCGGGGGCACAGATACGCAGTATTTT
TRBD1	TRBV29-1	TRBJ2-2	large	CSVQRTGAAGELFF	TGCAGCGTCCAAAGGACAGGGGCGGCCGGGGAGCTGTTTTTT
NA	TRBV7-8	TRBJ1-2	medium-sized	CASKGGALDRGYTF	TGTGCCAGCAAGGGGGGGGCCTTGGACCGTGGCTACACCTTC
TRBD1	TRBV7-8	TRBJ2-2	medium-sized	CASIRGRDTGELFF	TGTGCCAGCATCAGGGGGCGCGACACCGGGGAGCTGTTTTTT
TRBD1	TRBV6-2/TRBV6-3	TRBJ1-2	medium-sized	CASSNRQGNVNGYTF	TGTGCCAGCAGTAACCGACAGGGCAACGTTAATGGCTACACCTTC
TRBD2	TRBV7-2	TRBJ2-2	many	CASSRGLAGGTAGELFF	TGTGCCAGCAGCCGGGGACTAGCGGGAGGGACGGCCGGGGAGCTGTTTTTT
NA	TRBV4-2	TRBJ1-3	NA	CASSPGNRNPSGNTIYF	TGTGCCAGCAGCCCCGGGAACAGGAACCCGAGTGGAAACACCATATATTTT
NA	TRBV5-1	TRBJ1-5	many	CASSLEGDRPQHF	TGCGCCAGCAGCTTGGAGGGGGACCGGCCCCAGCATTTT
TRBD1	TRBV6-5	TRBJ1-1	medium-sized	CASSYLTGGGTEAFF	TGTGCCAGCAGTTATCTGACAGGGGGGGGCACTGAAGCTTTCTTT
TRBD1	TRBV30	TRBJ2-3	medium-sized	CAWNRGLSTDTQYF	TGTGCCTGGAACAGGGGGCTCAGCACAGATACGCAGTATTTT
TRBD2	TRBV20-1	TRBJ2-1	medium-sized	CSASSSGSYNEQFF	TGCAGTGCTAGTAGTAGCGGGTCCTACAATGAGCAGTTCTTC
TRBD1	TRBV14	TRBJ1-6	NA	CASSQRHGQGHSPLHF	TGTGCCAGCAGCCAACGACACGGACAGGGCCATTCACCCCTCCACTTT
NA	TRBV5-1	TRBJ2-2	medium-sized	CASSGGRGTGELFF	TGCGCCAGCAGTGGCGGTCGAGGCACCGGGGAGCTGTTTTTT
TRBD1	TRBV7-8	TRBJ1-5	medium-sized	CASSPPGQGRQPQHF	TGTGCCAGCAGTCCGCCGGGACAGGGTAGACAGCCCCAGCATTTT
TRBD1	TRBV9	TRBJ2-1	medium-sized	CASSTGQGFRNEQFF	TGTGCCAGCAGCACGGGACAGGGGTTTCGAAATGAGCAGTTCTTC
NA	TRBV27	TRBJ2-1	medium-sized	CASSLARDEQFF	TGTGCCAGCAGTTTAGCGAGAGATGAGCAGTTCTTC
NA	TRBV12-3/TRBV12-4	TRBJ1-1	large	CASSREGGWVVTEAFF	TGTGCCAGCAGCCGGGAGGGCGGTTGGGTGGTGACTGAAGCTTTCTTT
NA	TRBV9	TRBJ1-1	medium-sized	CASSVGNSNTEAFF	TGTGCCAGCAGCGTAGGGAACTCGAACACTGAAGCTTTCTTT
TRBD1	TRBV7-9	TRBJ1-2	many	CASSGQGHYGYTF	TGTGCCAGCAGCGGACAGGGCCACTATGGCTACACCTTC
NA	TRBV19	TRBJ1-2	many	CASSFAGVYGYTF	TGTGCCAGTAGTTTCGCCGGGGTCTATGGCTACACCTTC